A single sample gave rise to the 11 T cell receptor beta chains below, sequenced in a study of cytomegalovirus exposure and HLA in healthy donors. Use of 60 Vbeta and 13 Jbeta primers characterized the PCR. The table came from immunoSEQ multiplex PCR; TCRdb's copy has only in-frame clones and leaves some out. The sample includes about 80,000 clones, approximately 60% of them seen just once. Sequencing was carried out using PBMCs. These receptors came from a male donor in good health and CMV-seropositive.

V is TRBV19 and J is TRBJ2-2, with TRBD2 matching over 12 bases. Germline CDR1 LNHDA, CDR2 SQIVND (reference sequence). The junction had 9 bases not matched to a gene; V was cut back by 0 bases and J by 4 bases. There are 19 residues in the CDR3. The CDR3 DNA reads TGTGCCAGTAGTATAGAGCTAGCGGGGGGGCGAATTGGCACCGGGGAGCTGTTTTTT. This gives the protein CASSIELAGGRIGTGELFF.

The chain recombines TRBV4-1 with TRBJ2-1, with TRBD2 matching over 8 bases. Per germline, CDR1 MGHRA and CDR2 YSYEKL. The CDR3 is 17 amino acids. Trimming removed 0 bases from V and 7 bases from J; junction bases left unmatched: 11. The CDR3 reads CASSQELAELGRNEQFF. CDR3 nucleotide sequence: TGCGCCAGCAGCCAAGAACTAGCGGAACTAGGGAGGAATGAGCAGTTCTTC.

This clone was seen a single time. The J gene is TRBJ2-2, the V gene TRBV7-8; 10 nucleotides align to TRBD2. The germline gives CDR1 SGHVS, CDR2 FQNEAQ. V lost 4 bases, J lost 5 bases, and 7 bases stayed unmatched. This CDR3 contains 16 residues. CDR3 sequence (DNA): TGTGCCAGCAGCTCAGCGGGAGGGCCTAAGACCGGGGAGCTGTTTTTT. Residues: CASSSAGGPKTGELFF.

Only a few counts were recorded for this clone. This chain connects TRBV7-3 to TRBJ2-3; a weak D match, TRBD2 (6 bases). CDR3 length: 13 residues. V lost 0 bases, J lost 11 bases, and 12 bases lay in between. Germline CDR1 reads SGHTA; CDR2 reads FQGTGA. The CDR3 DNA follows: TGTGCCAGCAGCTTAACGGCTAGCGCTGAGCAGTATTTT. Its protein is CASSLTASAEQYF.

This clone was counted between two and nine times. The chain employs TRBV5-8 and TRBJ2-5, with no clear D. With 1 base removed from V and 5 bases from J, the gap between germline ends came to 12 bases. The CDR3 extends over 14 amino acids. The germline gives CDR1 SGHTS, CDR2 YDEGEE. The CDR3: CASSLYASKETQYF. As DNA, the CDR3 is TGTGCCAGCAGCTTGTATGCGAGTAAGGAGACCCAGTACTTC.

The V call is TRBV19, the J call TRBJ2-7, with TRBD2 identical over 8 bases. The germline gives CDR1 LNHDA, CDR2 SQIVND (reference sequence). After removal of 6 bases from V and 1 base from J, the junction contained 11 bases not matched to a gene. This CDR3 comprises 16 residues. The CDR3 DNA reads as TGTGCCAGTAGAGAGGCGGGATTAGCGGGGTCCTACGAGCAGTACTTC. This gives the protein CASREAGLAGSYEQYF. Using reference TRBV19 and TRBJ2-7 for the parts outside the CDR3, the full variable domain is DGGITQSPKYLFRKEGQNVTLSCEQNLNHDAMYWYRQDPGQGLRLIYYSQIVNDFQKGDIAEGYSVSREKKESFPLTVTSAQKNPTAFYLCASREAGLAGSYEQYFGPGTRLTVT.

V usage is TRBV10-3 and J usage is TRBJ2-7; the match to TRBD1 covers 8 bases. Germline-derived CDR1 and CDR2 are ENHRY and SYGVKD. The CDR3 consists of 14 residues. J gave up 3 bases and V 2 bases, and 3 bases lay outside the gene matches. The CDR3 sequence: CAISEETGVYEQYF. As DNA, the CDR3 is TGTGCCATCAGTGAGGAGACAGGGGTCTACGAGCAGTACTTC.

This chain joins TRBV19 and TRBJ2-1, with 8 bases identical to TRBD2. The germline V gene encodes CDR1 LNHDA and CDR2 SQIVND (reference sequence). The CDR3 has 15 amino acids. V lost 5 bases to trimming and J lost 2 bases; unmatched junction nucleotides: 5. CDR3 DNA sequence: TGTGCCAGTAGTCAAAGCGGGGGCCCCTACAATGAGCAGTTCTTC. It translates to CASSQSGGPYNEQFF. Complete variable domain (other parts from reference TRBV19 and TRBJ2-1): DGGITQSPKYLFRKEGQNVTLSCEQNLNHDAMYWYRQDPGQGLRLIYYSQIVNDFQKGDIAEGYSVSREKKESFPLTVTSAQKNPTAFYLCASSQSGGPYNEQFFGPGTRLTVL.

The gene calls are TRBV4-3 and TRBJ2-5; 7 bases map to TRBD1. The DNA end lines up better with TRBJ2-7; the J call may be wrong. The germline V gene encodes CDR1 LGHNA and CDR2 YSLEER. The CDR3 is 14 amino acids. The CDR3, as DNA: TGCGCCAGCAGCCAGGGACAGCTATATTACGAGCAGTACTTC. It encodes CASSQGQLYYEQYF.

The rearrangement links TRBV4-2 to TRBJ2-2; 8 bases match TRBD2. CDR1 and CDR2 (germline): LGHNA, YNFKEQ. V lost 4 bases and J lost 7; bases outside the gene matches: 5. The CDR3 has 14 residues. CDR3 nucleotide sequence: TGTGCCAGCAGCCTTAGCGGGGCGGTCGGGGAGCTGTTTTTT. Amino acids: CASSLSGAVGELFF.

Only a few counts were recorded for this clone. This chain connects TRBV5-1 to TRBJ1-2, with 7 bases aligning to TRBD1. The CDR3 length is 13 residues. Germline V gene data show CDR1 as SGHRS and CDR2 as YFSETQ. Trimming cost V 1 base and J 3 bases; bases outside gene matches: 0. The DNA for the CDR3 is TGCGCCAGCAGCTTGCAGGGGGACTATGGCTACACCTTC. Its translation: CASSLQGDYGYTF.